The entry below describes one T cell receptor (beta chain). Its cognate antigen is unknown. Per the germline V gene, CDR1 is KGHSH and CDR2 is LQKENI. The CDR3 is 16 residues long. TCRdb reanalyzed the 5' RACE reads and collapses them to one entry per CDR3 protein, without DNA. This sample lists over 130,000 distinct CDR3 sequences; its ten largest clones have 2.4%. This record belongs to a study of monozygotic twins with inflammatory bowel disease. General observations from the study: Fewer shared clonotypes with others were found in IBD patients than in healthy twins, especially with disease activity.

Sequenced sample: blood. The chain uses TRBV18 and TRBJ1-5; TCRdb selects TRBD1, and the lack of DNA leaves this call unchecked. This receptor was identified in a human donor with ulcerative colitis or Crohn's disease, or a healthy co-twin of an affected twin (not recorded which). The CDR3 loop reads CASSPGEGASNQPQHF.